This note documents a single T cell receptor (beta chain) sequence. Its antigen is not identified. TCRdb processed the reads anew with MiXCR; each CDR3 protein has one entry. This table has fewer than 1,000,000 distinct CDR3 sequences, approximately 31% appearing once. This sample stems from a study of T cell repertoires in cytomegalovirus infection. Study context: Public signatures in TCR beta pointed to CMV infection and matching HLA type.

The CDR3 extends over 16 amino acids. Germline assignment: CDR1 SGHDN and CDR2 FVKESK. Germline trimming cut 0 bases from V and 2 bases from J; bases unmatched to any gene: 2. This receptor was taken from a human donor in good health (CMV status not recorded). Some clones in this sample may be carry-over from other donors' samples. The chain links TRBV14 to TRBJ2-1; TRBD2 matches 9 bases. The sequenced sample was cultured CD8+ T cells from PBMCs, obtained from culture after CMV antigen stimulation. DNA of the CDR3: TGTGCCAGCAGCCAAGATATAGCGGGGGCCTACAATGAGCAGTTCTTC. Protein product: CASSQDIAGAYNEQFF.